This record covers a single T cell receptor beta chain. TCRdb's table, derived via immunoSEQ multiplex PCR, lists solely in-frame clones and lacks some. The table has roughly 230,000 clones, roughly 90% seen once. The length of the CDR3 is 16 residues. From germline, CDR1 is WSHSY and CDR2 SAAADI. The ends lost 6 bases at V and 3 bases at J; junction bases unmatched: 7. This sample was taken from a study of blood T cell repertoires in COVID-19. This TCR derives from a man between 65 and 85 years old with acute or convalescent COVID-19. The sample consisted of peripheral blood. V usage is TRBV10-2 and J usage is TRBJ2-7; TRBD2 matches at 14 bases. Here the CDR3 reads CASRGLAGAINYEQYF. CDR3 nucleotide sequence: TGCGCCAGCAGGGGACTAGCGGGAGCCATTAACTACGAGCAGTACTTC.